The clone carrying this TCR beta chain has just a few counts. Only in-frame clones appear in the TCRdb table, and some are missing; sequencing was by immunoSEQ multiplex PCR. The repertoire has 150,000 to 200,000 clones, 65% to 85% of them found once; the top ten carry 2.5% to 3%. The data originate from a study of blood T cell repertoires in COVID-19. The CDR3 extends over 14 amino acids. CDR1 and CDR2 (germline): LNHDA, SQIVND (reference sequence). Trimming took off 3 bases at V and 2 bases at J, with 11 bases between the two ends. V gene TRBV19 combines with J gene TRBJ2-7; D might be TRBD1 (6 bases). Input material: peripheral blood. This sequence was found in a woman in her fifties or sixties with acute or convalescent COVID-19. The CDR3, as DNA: TGTGCCAGTAGTATTTTCGCAGGGGCCTACGAGCAGTACTTC. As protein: CASSIFAGAYEQYF.